The 9 T cell receptor beta chains reported below all come from one sample, sequenced in a study of blood T cell repertoires in COVID-19. TCRdb's copy holds only in-frame clones and misses some; the assay was immunoSEQ multiplex PCR. The profile shows under 200,000 clones, less than 90% of them singletons. Sequencing was carried out using peripheral blood. Every receptor here comes from a woman aged 55-70 years with COVID-19, enrolled during active disease.

This clone was found once. The chain joins TRBV27 to TRBJ2-7, with D possibly TRBD1 on 5 matching bases. Trimming removed 2 bases from V and 6 bases from J, with 17 bases in between. Germline V gives CDR1 MNHEY, CDR2 SMNVEV (reference sequence). There are 15 residues in the CDR3. This CDR3 is CASSLLGAPIGEQYF. The CDR3 nucleotides read TGTGCCAGCAGTTTACTAGGGGCCCCCATCGGCGAGCAGTACTTC.

The chain has TRBV18 and TRBJ1-2; D unclear. CDR3 length: 15 residues. From germline, CDR1 is KGHSH and CDR2 LQKENI. V lost 3 bases to trimming and J lost 6 bases, with 17 bases between them. In nucleotides, the CDR3 is TGTGCCAGCTCACCGATAAATGGAGCACCGGATGGCTACACCTTC. Its protein product is CASSPINGAPDGYTF.

The chain combines TRBV24-1 with TRBJ2-2, with TRBD2 as a possible D gene (6 bases). The CDR3 sequence is 14 residues long. V was cut by 9 bases and J by 3 bases, with 13 bases left in between. Germline V gene lookup returns CDR1 KGHDR and CDR2 SFDVKD. CDR3 sequence reads: CATSAGPYTGELFF. CDR3 in DNA: TGTGCCACCTCGGCGGGACCGTACACCGGGGAGCTGTTTTTT.

This clone was seen more than once but under ten times. Other DNA sequences in this specimen translate into the identical CDR3. The chain has TRBV4-3 and TRBJ1-2; D gene unclear. The V gene's germline CDR1 is LGHNA and CDR2 YSLEER. This CDR3 comprises 13 residues. Trimming removed 1 base from V and 3 bases from J, with 6 bases in between. As DNA, the CDR3 is TGCGCCAGCAGCCAAGGAGGGTACTATGGCTACACCTTC. It is translated as CASSQGGYYGYTF.

The V gene is TRBV10-3, the J gene TRBJ1-6, with D uncertain. Between the trimmed V and J ends, which lost 10 bases and 7 bases, there was a span of 23 bases. Germline CDR1 ENHRY, CDR2 SYGVKD. The CDR3 is 16 residues long. CDR3 protein: CATSIIRGSENSPLHF. The CDR3 DNA reads TGTGCCACTTCCATTATCCGGGGATCCGAGAATTCACCCCTCCACTTT.

The chain has TRBV30 and TRBJ1-1; 8 bases agree with TRBD1. Trimming removed 5 bases from V and 11 bases from J; junction bases left unmatched: 10. CDR1 GTSNPN and CDR2 SVGIG come from the germline V gene (reference sequence). This CDR3 region has 12 residues. This chain's CDR3 is CAWGPQGAYAFF. The CDR3 nucleotides read TGTGCCTGGGGGCCCCAGGGGGCGTATGCTTTCTTT. Full variable domain (outside the CDR3, taken from reference TRBV30 and TRBJ1-1): SQTIHQWPATLVQPVGSPLSLECTVEGTSNPNLYWYRQAAGRGLQLLFYSVGIGQISSEVPQNLSASRPQDRQFILSSKKLLLSDSGFYLCAWGPQGAYAFFGQGTRLTVV.

The rearrangement uses TRBV6-2 or TRBV6-3 and TRBJ2-3; no definite D call. V lost 3 bases, J lost 0 bases, and 10 bases lay in between. The germline V gene encodes CDR1 MNHEY and CDR2 SVGEGT. The CDR3 contains 15 residues. The CDR3: CASSYSPTSTDTQYF. In DNA form, the CDR3 reads TGTGCCAGCAGTTATAGTCCTACTAGCACAGATACGCAGTATTTT.

This clone has a handful of counts. The J gene is TRBJ1-1, the V gene TRBV28; TRBD1 is a possible D gene (5 bases). Trimming cost V 8 bases and J 1 base, with 8 bases left between them. The CDR3 runs to 12 residues. Germline CDR1 reads MDHEN; CDR2 reads SYDVKM. The CDR3 nucleotides read TGTGCCAGCGTTAGGGGGAACACTGAAGCTTTCTTT. Protein sequence: CASVRGNTEAFF.

The chain carries TRBV29-1 and TRBJ1-1; TRBD1 aligns across 7 bases. V trimming: 5 bases; J trimming: 1 base; junction bases outside the gene matches: 4. The CDR3 loop spans 13 amino acids. Germline assignment: CDR1 SQVTM and CDR2 ANQGSEA. CDR3 bases: TGCAGCGTTCAGACAGGGTGGAACACTGAAGCTTTCTTT. Residues: CSVQTGWNTEAFF.